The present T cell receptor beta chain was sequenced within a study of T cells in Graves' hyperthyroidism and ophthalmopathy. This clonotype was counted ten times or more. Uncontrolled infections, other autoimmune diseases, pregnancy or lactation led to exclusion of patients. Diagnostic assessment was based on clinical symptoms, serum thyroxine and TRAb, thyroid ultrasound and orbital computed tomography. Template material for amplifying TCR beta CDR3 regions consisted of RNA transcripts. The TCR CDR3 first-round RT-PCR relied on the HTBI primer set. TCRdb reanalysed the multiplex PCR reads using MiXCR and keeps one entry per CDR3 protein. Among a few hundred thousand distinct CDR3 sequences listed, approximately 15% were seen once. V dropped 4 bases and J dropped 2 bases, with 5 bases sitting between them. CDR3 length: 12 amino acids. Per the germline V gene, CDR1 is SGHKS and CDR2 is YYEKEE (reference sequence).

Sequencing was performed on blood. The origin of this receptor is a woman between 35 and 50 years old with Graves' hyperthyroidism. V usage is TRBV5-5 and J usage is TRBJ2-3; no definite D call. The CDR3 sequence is CASSDTTDTQYF. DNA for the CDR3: TGTGCCAGCAGCGATACCACAGATACGCAGTATTTT.